These T cell receptor beta chains were read from a single sample in a study of blood T cells in healthy people across ages. One entry per CDR3 protein, called by TCRdb with MiXCR from the 5' RACE reads. The sample yields about 1.8 million distinct CDR3 sequences, around 48% seen once. Material: blood. These receptors all stem from a woman aged 40 to 55 in good health. The CDR3 runs from the conserved cysteine through the conserved F or W.

j_gene: TRBJ1-6
v_gene: TRBV4-2
CDR3aa: CASSQDLPTGKNSPLHF

j_gene: TRBJ2-3
v_gene: TRBV9
CDR3aa: CASSVDFGGSLNTQYF

j_gene: TRBJ2-5
v_gene: TRBV28
CDR3aa: CASSTPAGGYETQYF

j_gene: TRBJ2-3
v_gene: TRBV3-1
CDR3aa: CASSQGGPPDTQYF

j_gene: TRBJ2-5
v_gene: TRBV4-3
CDR3aa: CASSYVLHAAQETQYF

j_gene: TRBJ2-7
v_gene: TRBV27
CDR3aa: CASSVSGGTYEQYF

j_gene: TRBJ2-2
v_gene: TRBV28
CDR3aa: CASKSGANTGELFF

j_gene: TRBJ1-2
v_gene: TRBV27
CDR3aa: CASWGGIIYGYTF

j_gene: TRBJ2-7
v_gene: TRBV7-8
CDR3aa: CASSMGAGDTYEQYF

j_gene: TRBJ2-7
v_gene: TRBV7-2
CDR3aa: CASSLKGPGSYEQYF

j_gene: TRBJ2-7
v_gene: TRBV27
CDR3aa: CASSLGPTNSYGQYF

j_gene: TRBJ2-1
v_gene: TRBV3-1
CDR3aa: CASSQRGSGGRYEQFF

j_gene: TRBJ2-1
v_gene: TRBV27
CDR3aa: CASSFPGNNEQFF

j_gene: TRBJ1-2
v_gene: TRBV6-5
CDR3aa: CASSYSTGAYYGYTF

j_gene: TRBJ2-7
v_gene: TRBV18
CDR3aa: CASSEVLVAGNEQYF

j_gene: TRBJ2-3
v_gene: TRBV6-5
CDR3aa: CASRIDWDRRSDTQYF

j_gene: TRBJ1-2
v_gene: TRBV29-1
CDR3aa: CSVVPTSTRNYGYTF

j_gene: TRBJ2-3
v_gene: TRBV7-9
CDR3aa: CASSLLPEADTQYF

j_gene: .
v_gene: TRBV6-5
CDR3aa: CASSYSIAGLDEQYF

j_gene: TRBJ1-5
v_gene: TRBV20-1
CDR3aa: CSAGRQRTSNQPQHF

j_gene: TRBJ1-2
v_gene: TRBV25-1
CDR3aa: CASSDPRDSRYGYTF

j_gene: TRBJ1-5
v_gene: TRBV6-5
CDR3aa: CASSPRHDSNQPQHF

j_gene: TRBJ2-1
v_gene: TRBV14
CDR3aa: CASSQVRGAYVEQFF

j_gene: TRBJ2-3
v_gene: TRBV20-1
CDR3aa: CSARQGIGSADTQYF

j_gene: TRBJ1-2
v_gene: TRBV7-9
CDR3aa: CASSSPSAANYGYTF

j_gene: TRBJ2-5
v_gene: TRBV6-6
CDR3aa: CASNGGLKGETQYF

j_gene: TRBJ2-1
v_gene: TRBV5-1
CDR3aa: CASSTRLGGGYNEQFF

j_gene: .
v_gene: TRBV20-1
CDR3aa: CSVTSGTGTYEQYF

j_gene: TRBJ2-5
v_gene: TRBV5-4
CDR3aa: CASSPRSGQGQETQYF

j_gene: TRBJ2-5
v_gene: TRBV28
CDR3aa: CASSTTAGQQETQYF

j_gene: TRBJ1-1
v_gene: TRBV15
CDR3aa: CATSRDGIGRAFF

j_gene: TRBJ2-6
v_gene: TRBV5-6
CDR3aa: CASTMGSGANVLTF

j_gene: TRBJ2-3
v_gene: TRBV20-1
CDR3aa: CSARDVFTQYF

j_gene: TRBJ2-3
v_gene: TRBV6-2/TRBV6-3
CDR3aa: CASRSSGGAVNTQYF

j_gene: TRBJ2-5
v_gene: TRBV20-1
CDR3aa: CSARDQGSGGQTQYF

j_gene: TRBJ2-4
v_gene: TRBV7-9
CDR3aa: CASSSHDGLAKNIQYF

j_gene: TRBJ2-3
v_gene: TRBV27
CDR3aa: CASSSLAGGLPDTQYF

j_gene: TRBJ2-3
v_gene: TRBV4-3
CDR3aa: CASSQELAGGPNTQYF

j_gene: TRBJ2-5
v_gene: TRBV6-5
CDR3aa: CASRSWTAEETQYF

j_gene: TRBJ2-7
v_gene: TRBV6-1
CDR3aa: CATGEPYEQYF

j_gene: TRBJ2-6
v_gene: TRBV20-1
CDR3aa: CSARDLRLAGLGANVLTF

j_gene: TRBJ1-6
v_gene: TRBV6-5
CDR3aa: CASRRQGEGSPLHF

j_gene: TRBJ1-6
v_gene: TRBV20-1
CDR3aa: CSAPITGWMDSPLHF

j_gene: TRBJ2-1
v_gene: TRBV27
CDR3aa: CASSLGTSGTNEQFF

j_gene: TRBJ1-2
v_gene: TRBV6-5
CDR3aa: CASSYGGPAYGYTF

j_gene: TRBJ2-3
v_gene: TRBV5-1
CDR3aa: CASSPGSSADTQYF

j_gene: TRBJ2-7
v_gene: TRBV7-2
CDR3aa: CASSFGGQGASDEQYF

j_gene: TRBJ2-1
v_gene: TRBV28
CDR3aa: CASSLHGTVYNEQFF

j_gene: .
v_gene: TRBV5-1
CDR3aa: CASSLGLAGSLYEQYF